The clone carrying this T cell receptor (beta chain) was counted at least ten times. The data belong to a study of patients and donors after allogeneic stem cell transplantation. Using its own MiXCR run on the RT-PCR reads, TCRdb lists one record per CDR3 protein. This table holds 20,000 or so distinct CDR3 sequences, around 4.5% found once. V was shortened by 4 bases and J by 4 bases, with 20 bases between the two germline ends. The CDR3 loop spans 17 amino acids. Germline V lookup: CDR1 MNHEY, CDR2 SVGAGI. The TCR was taken from a human donor who was either an allogeneic HSCT recipient or a stem cell or donor lymphocyte infusion donor (not recorded which). It is not recorded whose cells these are; they may come from a transplant donor. Sequences were obtained from blood, either unsorted or a sorted T cell fraction (not recorded which). The chain joins TRBV6-5 to TRBJ2-1; D is undetermined. CDR3: CASSSYQWLGLYNEQFF. CDR3 nucleotide sequence: TGTGCCAGCAGTTCCTATCAGTGGCTCGGGCTGTACAATGAGCAGTTCTTC.